One sample yielded the 15 T cell receptor beta chains listed below, sequenced in a study of T-cell memory formation after mild COVID-19. A single record per CDR3 protein comes from TCRdb applying MiXCR to the 5' RACE reads. The sample has 200,000 to 300,000 distinct CDR3 sequences, 15% seen once. Sequencing used PBMCs or a T cell subset sorted from them (not recorded which). These receptors all stem from an adult woman who had mild COVID-19 (a few samples of this study predate the infection). Cell type and time point are not known.

This sequence joins TRBV20-1 and TRBJ1-5; tentatively, D is TRBD1 (5 bases). The V end was cut by 3 bases, the J end by 2 bases, with 14 bases between. The CDR3 extends over 15 amino acids. Germline V CDR1 and CDR2: DFQATT, SNEGSKA (reference sequence). For the CDR3, the DNA is TGCAGTGCTAGCGTAGGGGTTTCGGGCAATCAGCCCCAGCATTTT. It specifies CSASVGVSGNQPQHF.

Details on this clonotype: This CDR3 is missing its conserved last phenylalanine or tryptophan, likely due to a read error. The gene calls are TRBV19 and TRBJ2-5; D remains unclear. The CDR3 covers 13 residues. Germline CDR1 LNHDA, CDR2 SQIVND (reference sequence). V lost 6 bases and J lost 2, with 10 bases in between. The CDR3: CASSTGKQETQYL. In DNA form, the CDR3 reads TGTGCCAGTAGCACTGGGAAACAAGAGACCCAGTACCTC.

The V call is TRBV7-9, the J call TRBJ2-5; 9 bases match TRBD1. Germline CDR1 reads SEHNR; CDR2 reads FQNEAQ (reference sequence). The CDR3 contains 13 residues. J lost 5 bases, V lost 10 bases, and 8 bases had no gene match. CDR3 DNA sequence: TGTGCCACTACGGGACAGGGAGGGGAGACCCAGTACTTC. It yields the protein CATTGQGGETQYF. The variable domain in full, completed from reference TRBV7-9 and TRBJ2-5, reads DTGVSQNPRHKITKRGQNVTFRCDPISEHNRLYWYRQTLGQGPEFLTYFQNEAQLEKSRLLSDRFSAERPKGSFSTLEIQRTEQGDSAMYLCATTGQGGETQYFGPGTRLLVL.

This clonotype was observed a handful of times. The chain employs TRBV10-3 and TRBJ1-5; a weak D match, TRBD1 (6 bases). Germline loops: CDR1 ENHRY, CDR2 SYGVKD. V was clipped by 7 bases and J by 4 bases, with 11 bases between them. The CDR3 runs 13 residues. The CDR3 DNA reads as TGTGCCATCACACAGGGAGGAAATCAGCCCCAGCATTTT. Amino acid sequence: CAITQGGNQPQHF.

The V and J genes are TRBV7-9 and TRBJ2-2; perhaps D is TRBD1 or TRBD2 (6 bases each). The CDR3 has 16 residues. In germline, CDR1 is SEHNR, CDR2 FQNEAQ (reference sequence). V lost 6 bases, J lost 4 bases, and 18 bases lay in between. The CDR3 region has the DNA TGTGCCAGCAGTCCGTCGCGGGACATACTCACCGGGGAGCTGTTTTTT. Translation gives CASSPSRDILTGELFF.

This sequence joins TRBV9 and TRBJ1-2; TRBD1 might be the D (5 bases). This CDR3 spans 14 amino acids. Germline-derived CDR1 and CDR2 are SGDLS and YYNGEE. V was cut by 0 bases and J by 5 bases, with 11 bases left in between. For the CDR3, the DNA is TGTGCCAGCAGCGTAGGGGGCGAGAGGTATGGCTACACCTTC. It specifies CASSVGGERYGYTF.

The gene calls are TRBV2 and TRBJ2-1; unclear D gene. The ends were cut back, 6 bases at V and 5 bases at J, with 11 bases in the middle. The V gene's germline CDR1 is SNHLY and CDR2 FYNNEI. The CDR3 length is 13 residues. This CDR3 reads CASRRAPDNEQFF. In DNA, the CDR3 is TGTGCCAGCAGACGTGCCCCGGACAATGAGCAGTTCTTC.

In this sample, this clonotype turned up many times. This chain uses TRBV12-3 or TRBV12-4 with TRBJ1-1; 7 bases fit TRBD1. This CDR3 spans 13 amino acids. With 5 bases clipped from V and 8 bases from J, the junction kept 8 bases outside the gene matches. The CDR3 DNA sequence: TGTGCCAGCAGTCATAACAGGGGATCAGAAGCTTTCTTT. This sequence encodes CASSHNRGSEAFF.

This clonotype was seen a few times. V is TRBV25-1 and J is TRBJ2-1; 7 bases match TRBD1. V trimming: 3 bases; J trimming: 0 bases; junction bases outside the gene matches: 5. The CDR3 covers 16 residues. Per the germline V gene, CDR1 is MGHDK and CDR2 is SYGVNS. CDR3 sequence (DNA): TGTGCCAGCAGTGACATGACAGGGAGCTCCTACAATGAGCAGTTCTTC. This codes for CASSDMTGSSYNEQFF.

This CDR3 reads CASSLSGRSTNEQFF. CDR3 nucleotide sequence: TGTGCCAGCAGCTTATCGGGGCGATCCACCAATGAGCAGTTCTTC. This chain connects TRBV7-6 to TRBJ2-1; the D call may be TRBD1 or TRBD2 (5 bases each). Trimming cost V 2 bases and J 6 bases, with 14 bases left between them. Germline lookup yields CDR1 SGHVS and CDR2 FNYEAQ. The length of the CDR3 is 15 residues.

V is TRBV5-6 and J is TRBJ2-7; 9 positions match TRBD1. The CDR3 has 15 residues. Germline V gene data show CDR1 as SGHDT and CDR2 as YYEEEE. The ends lost 4 bases at V and 6 bases at J; junction bases unmatched: 11. The CDR3 loop reads CASSRPDRGSAEQYF. DNA of the CDR3: TGTGCCAGCAGCCGCCCGGACAGGGGAAGTGCCGAGCAGTACTTC.

This sequence joins TRBV7-2 and TRBJ1-4; tentative D call: TRBD1 (5 bases). The CDR3 contains 16 residues. Trimming left V 4 bases short and J 0 bases short, with 12 bases between. Germline V gene lookup returns CDR1 SGHTA and CDR2 FQGNSA. CDR3 sequence: CASSSGPPSTNEKLFF. The CDR3 coding sequence is TGTGCCAGCAGCTCGGGACCCCCTTCAACTAATGAAAAACTGTTTTTT.

The chain carries TRBV27 and TRBJ1-1; D ambiguous. Germline V gives CDR1 MNHEY, CDR2 SMNVEV (reference sequence). Trimming left V 5 bases short and J 7 bases short, with 17 bases between. This CDR3 region has 14 residues. CDR3 loop: CASSTGRRKSEAFF. The CDR3 bases are TGTGCCAGCAGTACCGGGAGGAGGAAAAGTGAAGCTTTCTTT.

A single count supports this clonotype. The chain has TRBV20-1 and TRBJ2-1; 10 bases are shared with TRBD2. With V trimmed by 3 bases and J by 0 bases, 5 bases remained unmatched. CDR3 length: 16 amino acids. Germline CDR1 DFQATT, CDR2 SNEGSKA (reference sequence). The CDR3 is CSASTSGANSYNEQFF. The CDR3 DNA follows: TGCAGTGCTAGTACTAGCGGGGCCAACTCCTACAATGAGCAGTTCTTC.

This chain uses TRBV11-1 with TRBJ2-3; D unresolved. The germline V gene has CDR1 SGHAT and CDR2 FQDESV (reference sequence). The ends were cut back, 1 base at V and 1 base at J, with 12 bases in the middle. The CDR3 contains 16 residues. CDR3 sequence: CASSLGLTRGTDTQYF. CDR3 DNA sequence: TGTGCCAGCAGCTTAGGGCTAACCCGCGGCACAGATACGCAGTATTTT. The entire variable domain, with the rest obtained from reference TRBV11-1 and TRBJ2-3, is as follows: EAEVAQSPRYKITEKSQAVAFWCDPISGHATLYWYRQILGQGPELLVQFQDESVVDDSQLPKDRFSAERLKGVDSTLKIQPAELGDSAMYLCASSLGLTRGTDTQYFGPGTRLTVL.